This TCR beta chain is drawn from a study of response to subunit inactivated influenza vaccine (dated by TCRdb to the late 2010s). Context from the whole study: Deep quantitative T cell receptor repertoire profiling was used in the study to track responses to a trivalent subunit inactivated influenza vaccine. Results and caveats for the whole study, not just this receptor: According to the authors, only a limited number of new T cells may be recruited by each seasonal influenza vaccination.

Trimming costs V 2 bases and J 0 bases, and their ends lie 8 bases apart. The CDR3 measures 14 amino acids from cysteine to phenylalanine. Of the read, only the CDR3 DNA is kept; its 42 bases are in frame from base 1. According to the germline V gene, CDR1 reads MGHRA and CDR2 reads YSYEKL. The library was prepared using RT-PCR. Reads for this sample came from an Illumina HiSeq 2500. TCRdb reanalyzed the raw reads on its own, using fastp at Q25 for trimming and MiXCR for clone calling, and kept in-frame beta chains. Each entry merges the rows of one CDR3 protein and shows their most common DNA and genes. The sample has some 640,000 distinct CDR3 sequences on record, approximately 14% of them singletons. 6.5% to 8.5% of the sample lies in the top ten. This clonotype has more than one count but fewer than ten. Its antigen is unknown. No base qualities exist here, and no much larger clone lies one base off it.

This sequence originates from a man in his fifties who received an inactivated influenza vaccine. Donor details come from another sample of the same person, matched by shared clones. Sequencing was performed on PBMCs from blood, taken approximately 15 days before vaccination. Here the chain combines TRBV4-1 and TRBJ2-7, with the D gene not confidently named. In nucleotide form, the sequence is TGCGCCAGCAGCCAAAGGGCTATCTCCTACGAGCAGTACTTC. Its translation reads: CASSQRAISYEQYF.